Listed here are 20 T cell receptor beta chains from one sample, sequenced in a study of cytomegalovirus exposure and HLA in healthy donors. Repertoires were generated with immunoSEQ multiplex PCR, while TCRdb's copy carries only in-frame clones and drops some. The table has 100,000 to 120,000 clones, roughly 87% seen once; the top ten hold about 1.9%. The sequenced sample was PBMCs. Receptors were obtained from a woman younger than 35 in good health and CMV-seronegative.

The CDR3 DNA reads as TGCGCCAGCAGCTTGGTGGCTAGCGGACAAGAGACCCAGTACTTC. Translating gives CASSLVASGQETQYF. V gene TRBV5-1 combines with J gene TRBJ2-5; the match to TRBD2 covers 7 bases. The J segment lost 2 bases and the V segment lost 0 bases, leaving 4 bases of the junction unmatched. Germline values: CDR1 SGHRS, CDR2 YFSETQ. The CDR3 contains 15 residues.

The chain has TRBV5-1 and TRBJ2-7; D unresolved. V was clipped by 4 bases and J by 3 bases, with 8 bases between them. Germline CDR1 is SGHRS and CDR2 is YFSETQ. The CDR3 has 12 residues. The CDR3 is CASSQNLYEQYF. CDR3 bases: TGCGCCAGCAGCCAGAACCTCTACGAGCAGTACTTC.

This clone was seen a few times. The J gene is TRBJ1-5, the V gene TRBV7-8, with no clear D. This CDR3 has 13 residues. V was clipped by 5 bases and J by 6 bases, with 11 bases between them. Germline assignment: CDR1 SGHVS and CDR2 FQNEAQ. The CDR3 nucleotides are TGTGCCAGCAGCGGGCCAGGAGGTCAGCCCCAGCATTTT. It specifies CASSGPGGQPQHF.

The rearrangement uses TRBV6-4 and TRBJ1-2, with 7 nucleotides matching TRBD1. V was clipped by 5 bases and J by 8 bases; unmatched bases: 11. CDR3 length equals 14 residues. Per the germline V gene, CDR1 is MRHNA and CDR2 is SNTAGT. In DNA, the CDR3 is TGTGCCAGCAGTTTCAAGGGACAGCCGATAGGCTACACCTTC. This translates into CASSFKGQPIGYTF.

This clone was observed once. The chain joins TRBV11-3 to TRBJ2-1; TRBD2 matches at 11 bases. The V gene's germline CDR1 is SGHNT and CDR2 YENEEA. This CDR3 contains 15 residues. The ends lost 5 bases at V and 4 bases at J; junction bases unmatched: 4. The CDR3: CASSPGLAVYNEQFF. The CDR3 DNA reads as TGTGCCAGCAGCCCGGGACTAGCGGTGTACAATGAGCAGTTCTTC.

The J gene is TRBJ2-7, the V gene TRBV29-1; TRBD2 might be the D (5 bases). Per germline, CDR1 SQVTM and CDR2 ANQGSEA. The ends were cut back, 5 bases at V and 4 bases at J, with 12 bases in the middle. CDR3 size: 12 residues. The CDR3 reads CSVSDGNYEQYF. DNA of the CDR3: TGCAGCGTTTCCGACGGGAATTACGAGCAGTACTTC.

The chain has TRBV7-2 and TRBJ2-1; 11 bases are a match to TRBD1. The CDR3 loop spans 14 amino acids. V trimming: 5 bases; J trimming: 8 bases; junction bases outside the gene matches: 5. Germline CDR1 and CDR2: SGHTA and FQGNSA. The CDR3 DNA reads as TGTGCCAGCAGCCCGGACAGGGGGCGCGATGAGCAGTTCTTC. Protein product: CASSPDRGRDEQFF.

The chain recombines TRBV6-5 with TRBJ2-7; D remains unclear. Germline CDR1 MNHEY, CDR2 SVGAGI. V lost 6 bases to trimming and J lost 2 bases, with 14 bases between them. The CDR3 covers 14 residues. The CDR3 here is CASRESFSAYEQYF. Here the CDR3 DNA reads TGTGCCAGCAGGGAGTCCTTCAGCGCCTACGAGCAGTACTTC.

The chain employs TRBV30 and TRBJ2-7; TRBD1 is a possible D gene (5 bases). Looked up from germline, CDR1 is GTSNPN and CDR2 is SVGIG (reference sequence). The CDR3 is 15 residues long. V lost 2 bases and J lost 2, with 16 bases in between. The CDR3 region has the DNA TGTGCCTGGAGTAACCAGGGAAGATTAACCTACGAGCAGTACTTC. This gives the protein CAWSNQGRLTYEQYF.

The CDR3 region is CASSLSGDYNSPLHF. CDR3 bases: TGTGCCAGCAGCCTTTCAGGGGATTATAATTCACCCCTCCACTTT. The V and J genes are TRBV9 and TRBJ1-6, with a weak D call TRBD1 (6 bases). The germline gives CDR1 SGDLS, CDR2 YYNGEE. CDR3 length equals 15 residues. V was cut by 4 bases and J by 4 bases, with 12 bases left in between.

The chain recombines TRBV18 with TRBJ1-2; D not resolved. This CDR3 region has 13 residues. V lost 4 bases and J 1 base, leaving 7 bases between the germline ends. Germline loops: CDR1 KGHSH, CDR2 LQKENI. This chain's CDR3 is CASSREVNYGYTF. In DNA, the CDR3 is TGTGCCAGCTCACGGGAGGTTAACTATGGCTACACCTTC.

J is TRBJ2-7 and V is TRBV4-1, with 7 nucleotides matching TRBD1. CDR1 and CDR2 (germline): MGHRA, YSYEKL. The CDR3 length is 18 residues. The V gene end was trimmed by 4 bases and the J gene end by 4 bases; junction bases not matched to a gene: 19. DNA for the CDR3: TGCGCCAGCAGCCGAGACCCCACTCAGGACAGGCTTTTATACGAGCAGTACTTC. Protein: CASSRDPTQDRLLYEQYF.

The chain links TRBV15 to TRBJ2-3, with D possibly matching TRBD1 (6 bases). CDR1 and CDR2 from the germline V gene are LNHNV and YYDKDF (reference sequence). V dropped 5 bases and J dropped 4 bases, with 16 bases sitting between them. This CDR3 comprises 15 residues. The CDR3 region is CATSARDIFPDTQYF. DNA for the CDR3: TGTGCCACCAGCGCCCGGGACATTTTTCCAGATACGCAGTATTTT.

The V gene is TRBV15, the J gene TRBJ1-2, with 8 bases lining up with TRBD1. This CDR3 comprises 13 residues. Germline CDR1 and CDR2: LNHNV and YYDKDF (reference sequence). With 4 bases clipped from V and 4 bases from J, the junction kept 2 bases outside the gene matches. CDR3 sequence reads: CATSTTGGYGYTF. The CDR3 DNA reads TGTGCCACCAGCACTACAGGGGGCTATGGCTACACCTTC.

V is TRBV10-3 and J is TRBJ2-7; maybe TRBD1 (6 bases). This CDR3 contains 12 residues. V was shortened by 8 bases and J by 3 bases, with 11 bases between the two germline ends. CDR1 is ENHRY, CDR2 SYGVKD, per germline. The CDR3 DNA reads as TGTGCCATCGGCCAACAGGGCTACGAGCAGTACTTC. Translated, it gives CAIGQQGYEQYF.

Turning to this clone: The limits of the CDR3 on the DNA are not certain, so only TCRdb's listed CDR3 is given. The rearrangement links TRBV28 to TRBJ1-1; the D call in the table, TRBD1, was not verified against the DNA. In germline, CDR1 is MDHEN, CDR2 SYDVKM. The CDR3 has 15 amino acids, counting both end residues. This chain's CDR3 is CASSSSDSGNTEAFF.

V and J are TRBV5-4 and TRBJ1-3, with no clear D. The V gene's germline CDR1 is SGHNT and CDR2 YYREEE (reference sequence). V was cut by 0 bases and J by 4 bases, with 8 bases left in between. CDR3 length equals 14 residues. The CDR3 DNA follows: TGTGCCAGCAGCTTGGCCGGTACCGGAAACACCATATATTTT. This sequence encodes CASSLAGTGNTIYF. Full variable domain (rest looked up from reference TRBV5-4 and TRBJ1-3): ETGVTQSPTHLIKTRGQQVTLRCSSQSGHNTVSWYQQALGQGPQFIFQYYREEENGRGNFPPRFSGLQFPNYSSELNVNALELDDSALYLCASSLAGTGNTIYFGEGSWLTVV.

The V gene is TRBV7-9, the J gene TRBJ2-3; the D is unclear. The CDR3 is made up of 12 amino acids. CDR1 SEHNR and CDR2 FQNEAQ come from the germline V gene (reference sequence). Trimming shortened V by 5 bases and J by 5 bases, and 8 bases separated the two germline ends. This CDR3 reads CASSPPLDTQYF. The CDR3 DNA reads TGTGCCAGCAGCCCACCACTAGATACGCAGTATTTT.

This chain uses TRBV28 with TRBJ1-6; D is perhaps TRBD1 (6 bases). This CDR3 spans 16 amino acids. Looked up from germline, CDR1 is MDHEN and CDR2 is SYDVKM. V was cut by 6 bases and J by 9 bases, with 21 bases left in between. The DNA of the CDR3 is TGTGCCAGCAGCCAGCAGGGGAGCCTAGGGGGTTCACCCCTCCACTTT. Translation gives CASSQQGSLGGSPLHF. The variable domain in full, completed from reference TRBV28 and TRBJ1-6, reads DVKVTQSSRYLVKRTGEKVFLECVQDMDHENMFWYRQDPGLGLRLIYFSYDVKMKEKGDIPEGYSVSREKKERFSLILESASTNQTSMYLCASSQQGSLGGSPLHFGNGTRLTVT.

This clone was seen a few times. This chain connects TRBV4-1 to TRBJ2-7; D might be TRBD2 (5 bases). This CDR3 contains 15 residues. Germline-derived CDR1 and CDR2 are MGHRA and YSYEKL. The V end was cut by 2 bases, the J end by 0 bases, with 11 bases between. CDR3 DNA sequence: TGCGCCAGCAGCCAAAATCCAGCGGACTCCTACGAGCAGTACTTC. This gives the protein CASSQNPADSYEQYF.